One and the same sample provided the 19 T cell receptor beta chains below, sequenced in a study of T cell responses to AZD1222 COVID-19 vaccine. Generated by immunoSEQ multiplex PCR, the TCRdb table keeps only in-frame clones and is missing some. This table has 180,000 or so clones, about 91% appearing once. The material was peripheral blood, obtained on day 0 of AZD1222 vaccination. The receptors here all came from an adult in good health.

The V gene is TRBV12-3 or TRBV12-4, the J gene TRBJ1-5; D remains unclear. The length of the CDR3 is 13 residues. V shed 5 bases and J shed 4 bases, with 9 bases lying between them. DNA of the CDR3: TGTGCCAGCAGTCCCGATTTGAATCAGCCCCAGCATTTT. Encoded protein: CASSPDLNQPQHF.

CDR3 bases: TGCGCCAGCAGCGCTCACCTAGCGGGGGAGACCTTTAGCACAGATACGCAGTATTTT. Translated, it gives CASSAHLAGETFSTDTQYF. J is TRBJ2-3 and V is TRBV5-1; 10 nucleotides match TRBD2. Trimming took 4 bases from V and 0 from J; bases not matched to a gene: 14. The germline gives CDR1 SGHRS, CDR2 YFSETQ. This CDR3 has 19 residues.

The chain uses TRBV30 and TRBJ1-5; D is unresolved. Trimming removed 2 bases at V and 3 bases at J, with 8 bases between. The CDR3 spans 13 residues. The germline V gene has CDR1 GTSNPN and CDR2 SVGIG (reference sequence). Written as DNA, the CDR3 is TGTGCCTGGAGTCCCAGTTTCAATCAGCCCCAGCATTTT. Translating it yields CAWSPSFNQPQHF.

This clone was observed once. The chain links TRBV18 to TRBJ1-2; no reliable D call. This CDR3 region has 13 residues. V lost 6 bases and J lost 7, with 15 bases in between. Looked up from germline, CDR1 is KGHSH and CDR2 is LQKENI. CDR3: CASSPIDVGGYTF. CDR3 nucleotides: TGTGCCAGCTCTCCCATAGACGTGGGTGGCTACACCTTC. Based on the CDR3 plus reference TRBV18 and TRBJ1-2, the full variable domain is NAGVMQNPRHLVRRRGQEARLRCSPMKGHSHVYWYRQLPEEGLKFMVYLQKENIIDESGMPKERFSAEFPKEGPSILRIQQVVRGDSAAYFCASSPIDVGGYTFGSGTRLTVV.

The chain combines TRBV29-1 with TRBJ1-3; D is uncertain. The CDR3 consists of 11 residues. The V gene lost 8 bases and the J gene lost 0 bases, with 5 bases spanning the gap. CDR1 SQVTM and CDR2 ANQGSEA come from the germline V gene. The CDR3 sequence: CSTRSGNTIYF. Here the CDR3 DNA reads TGCAGCACTCGCTCTGGAAACACCATATATTTT.

V and J are TRBV5-1 and TRBJ1-6; 10 nucleotides match TRBD1. V lost 0 bases to trimming and J lost 8 bases; unmatched junction nucleotides: 2. From germline, CDR1 is SGHRS and CDR2 YFSETQ. This CDR3 has 15 amino acids. This CDR3 reads CASSLGGQGYSPLHF. The CDR3 DNA reads TGCGCCAGCAGCTTGGGGGGACAGGGGTATTCACCCCTCCACTTT.

The CDR3 spells CASSYGLQETQYF. The CDR3 nucleotides are TGTGCCAGCAGCTACGGGTTACAAGAGACCCAGTACTTC. The chain recombines TRBV9 with TRBJ2-5; no clear D gene. In germline, CDR1 is SGDLS, CDR2 YYNGEE. V lost 4 bases and J lost 2, with 9 bases in between. The CDR3 loop spans 13 amino acids.

V and J are TRBV7-7 and TRBJ2-2; D is unresolved. Germline V gene lookup returns CDR1 SSHAT and CDR2 FNYEAQ (reference sequence). Deletions cut 5 bases from V and 4 bases from J, with 14 bases between. This CDR3 is built from 15 residues. In DNA, the CDR3 is TGTGCCAGCAGCCCCAATACCCGGGTCACCGGGGAGCTGTTTTTT. Its protein product is CASSPNTRVTGELFF. Variable domain in full (rest from reference TRBV7-7 and TRBJ2-2): GAGVSQSPRYKVTKRGQDVTLRCDPISSHATLYWYQQALGQGPEFLTYFNYEAQPDKSGLPSDRFSAERPEGSISTLTIQRTEQRDSAMYRCASSPNTRVTGELFFGEGSRLTVL.

The CDR3 DNA follows: TGTGCCAGCAGCTTAGATCCCATGTTCAGGGCGGCCTACGAGCAGTACTTC. This translates into CASSLDPMFRAAYEQYF. This chain connects TRBV11-2 to TRBJ2-7; D is perhaps TRBD1 (5 bases). Germline V lookup: CDR1 SGHAT, CDR2 FQNNGV. The CDR3 extends over 17 amino acids. Trimming left V 0 bases short and J 2 bases short, with 17 bases between.

This chain uses TRBV19 with TRBJ1-2, with a weak D call TRBD1 (6 bases). V was shortened by 6 bases and J by 4 bases, with 6 bases between the two germline ends. Germline CDR1 is LNHDA and CDR2 is SQIVND (reference sequence). The CDR3 contains 11 residues. Here the CDR3 reads CASRDSYGYTF. CDR3 nucleotide sequence: TGTGCCAGTAGGGACAGCTATGGCTACACCTTC.

The chain couples TRBV29-1 to TRBJ2-3; D uncertain. The germline gives CDR1 SQVTM, CDR2 ANQGSEA. This CDR3 is built from 15 residues. V dropped 0 bases and J dropped 1 base, with 11 bases sitting between them. CDR3 in DNA: TGCAGCGTTGAAGATTCGGTAGTGGGCACAGATACGCAGTATTTT. Amino acids: CSVEDSVVGTDTQYF.

The chain has TRBV28 and TRBJ1-5; D uncertain. Germline loops: CDR1 MDHEN, CDR2 SYDVKM. Trimming shortened V by 6 bases and J by 1 base, and 13 bases separated the two germline ends. The CDR3 loop spans 15 amino acids. The CDR3 bases are TGTGCCAGCAGGGACTTCTCCCGGAGCAATCAGCCCCAGCATTTT. Its translation is CASRDFSRSNQPQHF.

This clone was counted only a few times. The chain employs TRBV4-1 and TRBJ2-3, with D possibly TRBD2 on 6 matching bases. This CDR3 is 17 amino acids long. V was cut by 0 bases and J by 0 bases, with 13 bases left in between. CDR1 MGHRA and CDR2 YSYEKL come from the germline V gene. The CDR3 region is CASSQEPLATSTDTQYF. CDR3 DNA sequence: TGCGCCAGCAGCCAAGAGCCTCTAGCGACTAGCACAGATACGCAGTATTTT.

This chain connects TRBV5-4 to TRBJ1-1, with 10 positions matching TRBD1. The CDR3 has 16 residues. The V segment lost 4 bases and the J segment 3 bases; nucleotides outside the gene matches: 9. Germline assignment: CDR1 SGHNT and CDR2 YYREEE (reference sequence). This chain's CDR3 is CASSTPGQGMDTEAFF. CDR3 nucleotides: TGTGCCAGCAGCACCCCGGGACAGGGGATGGACACTGAAGCTTTCTTT.

The chain links TRBV7-6 to TRBJ1-3; D not certain. This CDR3 contains 16 residues. The germline V gene has CDR1 SGHVS and CDR2 FNYEAQ. V lost 0 bases, J lost 4 bases, and 13 bases lay in between. CDR3: CASSLATHLSGNTIYF. The CDR3 DNA reads TGTGCCAGCAGCTTAGCCACTCATCTCTCCGGAAACACCATATATTTT.

The chain has TRBV29-1 and TRBJ2-1; 11 nucleotides align to TRBD2. V gave up 5 bases and J gave up 6 bases; unmatched junction bases: 12. Germline assignment: CDR1 SQVTM and CDR2 ANQGSEA. The CDR3 totals 16 residues. CDR3 bases: TGCAGCGTTCGGCCCATCGGACTAGCGGGCGGCAATGAGCAGTTCTTC. It specifies CSVRPIGLAGGNEQFF.

The rearrangement links TRBV2 to TRBJ1-3; D remains unclear. Trimming left V 1 base short and J 0 bases short, with 7 bases between. The CDR3 loop spans 15 amino acids. Germline lookup yields CDR1 SNHLY and CDR2 FYNNEI. In nucleotides, the CDR3 is TGTGCCAGCAGTGAAGTTGAGGGCTCTGGAAACACCATATATTTT. This encodes CASSEVEGSGNTIYF.

J is TRBJ1-1 and V is TRBV12-3 or TRBV12-4; D is perhaps TRBD1 (5 bases). The CDR3 is made up of 13 amino acids. Trimming cost V 2 bases and J 14 bases, with 18 bases left between them. The DNA for the CDR3 is TGTGCCAGCAGTTTAATTTCGGAGCTACGGGGCTTCTTT. Translating it yields CASSLISELRGFF.

This clone was detected once. The genes are TRBV7-9 and TRBJ2-7, with TRBD1 matching over 7 bases. After removal of 3 bases from V and 5 bases from J, the junction contained 10 bases not matched to a gene. The CDR3 totals 15 residues. In germline, CDR1 is SEHNR, CDR2 FQNEAQ (reference sequence). Here the CDR3 DNA reads TGTGCCAGCAGCTTTCCCGGGACAGAACAGGACGAGCAGTACTTC. Protein sequence: CASSFPGTEQDEQYF.